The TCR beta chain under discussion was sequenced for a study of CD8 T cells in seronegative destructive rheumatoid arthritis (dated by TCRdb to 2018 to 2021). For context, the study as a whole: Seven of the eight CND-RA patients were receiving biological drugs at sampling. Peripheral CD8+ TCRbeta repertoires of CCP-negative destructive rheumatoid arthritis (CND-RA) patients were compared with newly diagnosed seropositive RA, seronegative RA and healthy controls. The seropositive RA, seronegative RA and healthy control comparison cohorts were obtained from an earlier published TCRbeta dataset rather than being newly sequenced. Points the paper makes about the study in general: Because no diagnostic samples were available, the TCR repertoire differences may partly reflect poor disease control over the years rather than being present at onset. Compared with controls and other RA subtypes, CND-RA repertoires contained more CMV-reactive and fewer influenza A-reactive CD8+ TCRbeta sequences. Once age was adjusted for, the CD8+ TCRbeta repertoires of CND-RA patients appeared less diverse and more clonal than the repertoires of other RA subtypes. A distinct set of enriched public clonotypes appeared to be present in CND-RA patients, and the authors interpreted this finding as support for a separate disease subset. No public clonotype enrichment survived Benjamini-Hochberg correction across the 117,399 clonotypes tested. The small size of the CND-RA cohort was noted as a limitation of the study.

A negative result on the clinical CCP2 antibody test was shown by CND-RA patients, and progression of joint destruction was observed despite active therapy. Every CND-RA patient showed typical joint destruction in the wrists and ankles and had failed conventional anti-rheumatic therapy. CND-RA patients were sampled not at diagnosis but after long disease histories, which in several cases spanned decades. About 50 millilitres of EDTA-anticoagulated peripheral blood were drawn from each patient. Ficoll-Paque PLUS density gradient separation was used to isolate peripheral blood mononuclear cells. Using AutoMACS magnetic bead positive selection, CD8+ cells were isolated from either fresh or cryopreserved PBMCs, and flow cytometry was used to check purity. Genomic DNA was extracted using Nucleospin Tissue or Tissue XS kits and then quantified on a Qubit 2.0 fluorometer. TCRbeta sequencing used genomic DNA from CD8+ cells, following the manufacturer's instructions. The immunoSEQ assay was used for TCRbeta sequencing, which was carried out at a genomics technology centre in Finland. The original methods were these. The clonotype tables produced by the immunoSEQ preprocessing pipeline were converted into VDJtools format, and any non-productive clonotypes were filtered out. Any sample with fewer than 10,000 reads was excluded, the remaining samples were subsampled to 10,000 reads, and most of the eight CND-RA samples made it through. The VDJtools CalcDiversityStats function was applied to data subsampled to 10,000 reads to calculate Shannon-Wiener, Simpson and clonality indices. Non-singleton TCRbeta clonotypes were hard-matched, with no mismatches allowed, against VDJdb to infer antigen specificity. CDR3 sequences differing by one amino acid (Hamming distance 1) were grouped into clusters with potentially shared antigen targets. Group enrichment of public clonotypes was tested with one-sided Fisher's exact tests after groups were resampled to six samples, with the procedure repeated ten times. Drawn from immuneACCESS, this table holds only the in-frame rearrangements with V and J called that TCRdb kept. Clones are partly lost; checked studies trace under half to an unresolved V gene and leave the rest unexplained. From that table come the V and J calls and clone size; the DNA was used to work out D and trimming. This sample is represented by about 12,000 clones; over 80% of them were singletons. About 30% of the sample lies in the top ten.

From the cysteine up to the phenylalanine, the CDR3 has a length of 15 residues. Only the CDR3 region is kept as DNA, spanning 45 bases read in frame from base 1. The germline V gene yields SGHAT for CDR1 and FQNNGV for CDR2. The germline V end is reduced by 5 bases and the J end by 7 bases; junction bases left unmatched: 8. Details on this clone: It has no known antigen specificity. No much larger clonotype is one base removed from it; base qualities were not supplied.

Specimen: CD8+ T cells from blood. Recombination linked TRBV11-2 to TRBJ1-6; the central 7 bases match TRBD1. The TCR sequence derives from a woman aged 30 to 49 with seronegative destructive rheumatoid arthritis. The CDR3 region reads CASSVDREGNSPLHF. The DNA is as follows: TGTGCCAGCAGCGTCGACAGGGAAGGGAATTCACCCCTCCACTTT.